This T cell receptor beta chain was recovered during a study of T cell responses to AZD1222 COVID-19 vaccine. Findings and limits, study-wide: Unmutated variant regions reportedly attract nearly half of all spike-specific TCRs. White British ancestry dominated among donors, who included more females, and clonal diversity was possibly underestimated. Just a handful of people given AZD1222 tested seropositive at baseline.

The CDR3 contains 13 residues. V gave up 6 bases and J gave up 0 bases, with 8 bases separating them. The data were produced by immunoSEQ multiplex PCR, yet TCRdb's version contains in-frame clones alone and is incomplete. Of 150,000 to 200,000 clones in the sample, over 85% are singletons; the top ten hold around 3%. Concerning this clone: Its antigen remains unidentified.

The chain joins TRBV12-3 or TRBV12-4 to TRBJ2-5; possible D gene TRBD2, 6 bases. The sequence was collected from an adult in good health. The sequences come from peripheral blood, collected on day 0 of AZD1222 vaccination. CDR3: CASRLANQETQYF. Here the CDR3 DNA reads TGTGCCAGCAGGCTAGCGAACCAAGAGACCCAGTACTTC.